These 5 T cell receptor beta chains were sequenced from one sample in a study of identical twins. From the 5' RACE reads, TCRdb called clonotypes with MiXCR, one entry per CDR3 protein. The sample records fewer than 900,000 distinct CDR3 sequences, 15% to 20% being singletons. These data also formed part of another study, on T cells expressing NK-cell markers.

Sequencing input: PBMCs. Source of these receptors: a young woman in good health.

This clonotype was recorded a few times. CDR3 DNA sequence: TGTGCCACCATTGGGGGGGAGAGCTACAATGAGCAGTTCTTC. This sequence encodes CATIGGESYNEQFF. This chain connects TRBV15 to TRBJ2-1; 7 bases are a match to TRBD2. The V gene end was trimmed by 7 bases and the J gene end by 3 bases; junction bases not matched to a gene: 6. The CDR3 spans 14 residues. Looked up from germline, CDR1 is LNHNV and CDR2 is YYDKDF (reference sequence).

The rearrangement uses TRBV7-3 and TRBJ2-6; D is possibly TRBD1 or TRBD2 (5 bases each). Deletions cut 0 bases from V and 4 bases from J, with 7 bases between. This CDR3 region has 15 residues. Germline V CDR1 and CDR2: SGHTA, FQGTGA. In DNA, the CDR3 is TGTGCCAGCAGCTTAACCGGGGACGGGGCCAACGTCCTGACTTTC. Its translation: CASSLTGDGANVLTF.

A few counts support this clonotype. The chain combines TRBV7-2 with TRBJ1-1; TRBD1 might be the D (6 bases). Between the trimmed V and J ends, which lost 3 bases and 1 base, there was a span of 12 bases. CDR1 and CDR2 (germline): SGHTA, FQGNSA. CDR3 length equals 15 residues. In DNA form, the CDR3 reads TGTGCCAGCAGCTTCGACAGGAGACCGAACACTGAAGCTTTCTTT. It yields the protein CASSFDRRPNTEAFF.

J is TRBJ1-2 and V is TRBV20-1; D not resolved. In germline, CDR1 is DFQATT, CDR2 SNEGSKA (reference sequence). The CDR3 loop spans 12 amino acids. Trimming stripped 3 bases from V and 8 bases from J, with 13 bases between. CDR3 sequence (DNA): TGCAGTGCTAGGGGTGGGAGAAGAGGCTACACCTTC. Translating gives CSARGGRRGYTF.

This chain uses TRBV2 with TRBJ2-7; 7 nucleotides align to TRBD1. Per germline, CDR1 SNHLY and CDR2 FYNNEI. The J segment lost 2 bases and the V segment lost 7 bases, leaving 20 bases of the junction unmatched. This CDR3 spans 18 amino acids. The CDR3 region has the DNA TGTGCCAGCAACCCTTCCCCCTACGTCGGGACAGACACCTACGAGCAGTACTTC. It codes for CASNPSPYVGTDTYEQYF. The complete variable domain, with remaining parts taken from reference TRBV2 and TRBJ2-7, reads EPEVTQTPSHQVTQMGQEVILRCVPISNHLYFYWYRQILGQKVEFLVSFYNNEISEKSEIFDDQFSVERPDGSNFTLKIRSTKLEDSAMYFCASNPSPYVGTDTYEQYFGPGTRLTVT.